Shown below are 3 T cell receptor beta chains from a single sample sequenced in a study of blood T cell repertoires in COVID-19. The method was immunoSEQ multiplex PCR; TCRdb's version includes in-frame clones alone and lacks a portion of them. The profile shows under 350,000 clones, over 85% of them singletons. The material sequenced was PBMCs or T cells enriched from blood (not recorded which). These receptors were collected from a woman in her sixties who had recovered from COVID-19.

The gene calls are TRBV7-9 and TRBJ1-2; D not certain. V was trimmed by 5 bases and J by 6 bases, leaving 10 bases between them. This CDR3 region has 12 residues. Germline V gene lookup returns CDR1 SEHNR and CDR2 FQNEAQ (reference sequence). This CDR3 reads CASSKDINGYTF. CDR3 nucleotides: TGTGCCAGCAGCAAAGACATTAATGGCTACACCTTC.

V and J are TRBV28 and TRBJ1-1; TRBD1 agrees at 7 bases. The CDR3 sequence is 13 residues long. Per the germline V gene, CDR1 is MDHEN and CDR2 is SYDVKM. J gave up 5 bases and V 10 bases, and 10 bases lay outside the gene matches. CDR3 protein: CATLTGVETEAFF. As DNA, the CDR3 is TGTGCCACCCTTACAGGGGTGGAGACTGAAGCTTTCTTT.

The rearrangement joins TRBV5-1 to TRBJ2-7; 13 positions agree with TRBD2. J was trimmed by 2 bases and V by 3 bases; bases with no gene match: 14. Germline V gene data show CDR1 as SGHRS and CDR2 as YFSETQ. The CDR3 is 19 residues long. CDR3 loop: CASSSSSGTSGTNAYEQYF. The DNA for the CDR3 is TGCGCCAGCAGCTCCTCCTCCGGGACTAGCGGGACTAACGCCTACGAGCAGTACTTC.